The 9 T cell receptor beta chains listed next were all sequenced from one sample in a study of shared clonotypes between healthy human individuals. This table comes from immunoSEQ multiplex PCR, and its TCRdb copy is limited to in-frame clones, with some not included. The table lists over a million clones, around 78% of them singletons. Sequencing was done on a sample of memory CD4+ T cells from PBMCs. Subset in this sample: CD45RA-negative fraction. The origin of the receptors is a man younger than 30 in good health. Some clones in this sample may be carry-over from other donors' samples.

CDR3 nucleotides: TGTGCCAGCAGCTTCACGGGGGGCGATGAGCAGTTCTTC. This encodes CASSFTGGDEQFF. The V gene is TRBV13, the J gene TRBJ2-1, with D tentatively TRBD2 (7 bases). The V end lost 3 bases, the J end lost 8 bases, and 11 bases lay between the germline ends. Germline V gives CDR1 PRHDT, CDR2 FYEKMQ (reference sequence). The length of the CDR3 is 13 residues.

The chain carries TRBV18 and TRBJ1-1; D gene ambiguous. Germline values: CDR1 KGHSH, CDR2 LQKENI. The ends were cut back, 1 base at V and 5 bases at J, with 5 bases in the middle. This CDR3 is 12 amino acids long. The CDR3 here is CASSPLVTEAFF. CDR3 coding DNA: TGTGCCAGCTCACCACTGGTAACTGAAGCTTTCTTT.

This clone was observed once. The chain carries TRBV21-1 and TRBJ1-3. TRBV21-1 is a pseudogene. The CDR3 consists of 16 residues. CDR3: CASSKNGGLSGNTIYF. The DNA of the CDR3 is TGTGCCAGCAGCAAAAACGGCGGTCTCTCTGGAAACACCATATATTTT.

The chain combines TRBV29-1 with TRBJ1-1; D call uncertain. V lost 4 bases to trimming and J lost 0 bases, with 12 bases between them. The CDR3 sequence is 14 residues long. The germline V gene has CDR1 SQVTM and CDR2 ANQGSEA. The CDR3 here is CSVVDGRMNTEAFF. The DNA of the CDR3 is TGCAGCGTTGTGGACGGACGAATGAACACTGAAGCTTTCTTT.

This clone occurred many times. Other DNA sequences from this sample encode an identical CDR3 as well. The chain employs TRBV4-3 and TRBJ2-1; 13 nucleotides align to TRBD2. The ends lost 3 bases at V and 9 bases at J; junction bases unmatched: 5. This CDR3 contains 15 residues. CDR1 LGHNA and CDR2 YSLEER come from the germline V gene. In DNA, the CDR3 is TGCGCCAGCAGCCAGACTAGCGGGAGGCTCAGTGAGCAGTTCTTC. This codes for CASSQTSGRLSEQFF.

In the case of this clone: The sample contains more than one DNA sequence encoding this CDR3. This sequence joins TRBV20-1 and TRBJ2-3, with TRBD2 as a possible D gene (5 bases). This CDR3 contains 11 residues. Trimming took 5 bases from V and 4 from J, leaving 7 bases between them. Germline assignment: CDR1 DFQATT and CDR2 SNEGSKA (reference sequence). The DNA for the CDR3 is TGCAGTGCTGTGAGGGCAGATACGCAGTATTTT. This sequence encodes CSAVRADTQYF.

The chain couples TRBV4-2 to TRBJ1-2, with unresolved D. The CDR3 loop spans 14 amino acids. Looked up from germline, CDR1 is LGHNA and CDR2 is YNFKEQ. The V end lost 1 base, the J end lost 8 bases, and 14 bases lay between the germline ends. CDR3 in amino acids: CASSQVELGTGYTF. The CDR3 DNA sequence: TGTGCCAGCAGCCAAGTCGAGTTGGGAACCGGCTACACCTTC.

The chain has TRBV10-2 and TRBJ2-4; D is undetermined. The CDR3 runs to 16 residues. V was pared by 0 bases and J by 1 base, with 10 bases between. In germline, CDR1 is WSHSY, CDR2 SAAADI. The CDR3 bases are TGCGCCAGCAGTGAGTCGTTGGGGATGGCCAAAAACATTCAGTACTTC. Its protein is CASSESLGMAKNIQYF.

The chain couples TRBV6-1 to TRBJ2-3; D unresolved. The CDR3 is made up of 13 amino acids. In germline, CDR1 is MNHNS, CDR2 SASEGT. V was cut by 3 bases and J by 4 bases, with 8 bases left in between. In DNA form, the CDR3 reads TGTGCCAGCAGTGATTCCGGATCAGATACGCAGTATTTT. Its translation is CASSDSGSDTQYF.